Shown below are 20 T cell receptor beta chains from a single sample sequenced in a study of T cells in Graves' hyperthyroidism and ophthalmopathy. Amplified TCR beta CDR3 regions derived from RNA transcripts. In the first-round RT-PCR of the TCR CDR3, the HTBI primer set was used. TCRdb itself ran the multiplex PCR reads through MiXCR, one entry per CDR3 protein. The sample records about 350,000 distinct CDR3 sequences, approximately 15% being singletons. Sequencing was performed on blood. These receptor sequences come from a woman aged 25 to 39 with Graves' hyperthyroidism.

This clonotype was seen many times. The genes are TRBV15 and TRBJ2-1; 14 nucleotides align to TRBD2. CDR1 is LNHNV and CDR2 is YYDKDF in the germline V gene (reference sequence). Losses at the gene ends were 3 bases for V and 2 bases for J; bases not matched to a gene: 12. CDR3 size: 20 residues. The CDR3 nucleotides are TGTGCCACCAGCAGCCAGGGACTAGCGGGAGTCCGACAAACCTACAATGAGCAGTTCTTC. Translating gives CATSSQGLAGVRQTYNEQFF. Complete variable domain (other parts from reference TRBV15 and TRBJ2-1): DAMVIQNPRYQVTQFGKPVTLSCSQTLNHNVMYWYQQKSSQAPKLLFHYYDKDFNNEADTPDNFQSRRPNTSFCFLDIRSPGLGDTAMYLCATSSQGLAGVRQTYNEQFFGPGTRLTVL.

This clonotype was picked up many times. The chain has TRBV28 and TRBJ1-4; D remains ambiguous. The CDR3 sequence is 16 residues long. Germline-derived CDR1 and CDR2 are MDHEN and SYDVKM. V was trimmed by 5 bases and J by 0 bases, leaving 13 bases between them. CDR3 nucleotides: TGTGCCAGCAGTGTCCCGATGACCGCAACTAATGAAAAACTGTTTTTT. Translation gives CASSVPMTATNEKLFF.

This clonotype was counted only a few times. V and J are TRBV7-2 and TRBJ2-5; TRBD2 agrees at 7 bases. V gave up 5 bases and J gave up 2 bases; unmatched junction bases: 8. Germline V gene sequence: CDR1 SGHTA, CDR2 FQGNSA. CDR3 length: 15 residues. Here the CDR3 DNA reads TGTGCCAGCAGCCTAGGGACTATAAATCAAGAGACCCAGTACTTC. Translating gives CASSLGTINQETQYF.

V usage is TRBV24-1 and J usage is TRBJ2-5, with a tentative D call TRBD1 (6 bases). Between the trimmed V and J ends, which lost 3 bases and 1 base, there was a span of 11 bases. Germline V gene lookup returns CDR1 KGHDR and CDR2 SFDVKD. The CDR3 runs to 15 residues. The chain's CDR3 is CATSDPGTLQETQYF. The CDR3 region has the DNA TGTGCCACCAGTGATCCCGGGACACTCCAAGAGACCCAGTACTTC.

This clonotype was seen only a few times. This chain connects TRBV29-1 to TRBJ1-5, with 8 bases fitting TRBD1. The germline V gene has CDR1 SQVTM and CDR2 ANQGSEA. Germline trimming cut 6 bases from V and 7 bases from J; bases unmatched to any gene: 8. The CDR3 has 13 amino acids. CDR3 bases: TGCAGCGTGAGGACAGGGCCTCGCCAGCCCCAGCATTTT. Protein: CSVRTGPRQPQHF. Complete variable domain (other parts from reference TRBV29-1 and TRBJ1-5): SAVISQKPSRDICQRGTSLTIQCQVDSQVTMMFWYRQQPGQSLTLIATANQGSEATYESGFVIDKFPISRPNLTFSTLTVSNMSPEDSSIYLCSVRTGPRQPQHFGDGTRLSIL.

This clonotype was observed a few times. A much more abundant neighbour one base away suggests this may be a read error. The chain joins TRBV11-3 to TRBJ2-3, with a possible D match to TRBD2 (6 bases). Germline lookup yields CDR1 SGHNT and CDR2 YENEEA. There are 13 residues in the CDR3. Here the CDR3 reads CASSLEEGGTQCF. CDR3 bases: TGTGCCAGCAGCTTAGAGGAGGGTGGTACGCAGTGTTTT.

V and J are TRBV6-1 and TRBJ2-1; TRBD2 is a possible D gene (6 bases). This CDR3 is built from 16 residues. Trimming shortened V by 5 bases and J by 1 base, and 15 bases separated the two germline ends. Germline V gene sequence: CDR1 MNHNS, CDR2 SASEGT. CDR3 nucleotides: TGTGCCAGCAGTCAGGGCGGCGGGGTTTCCTACAATGAGCAGTTCTTC. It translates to CASSQGGGVSYNEQFF.

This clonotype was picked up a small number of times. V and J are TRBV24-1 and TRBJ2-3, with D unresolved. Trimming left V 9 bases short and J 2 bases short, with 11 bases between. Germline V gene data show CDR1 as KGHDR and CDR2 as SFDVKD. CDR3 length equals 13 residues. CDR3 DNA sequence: TGTGCCACCGTGGGAACCGACACAGATACGCAGTATTTT. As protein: CATVGTDTDTQYF.

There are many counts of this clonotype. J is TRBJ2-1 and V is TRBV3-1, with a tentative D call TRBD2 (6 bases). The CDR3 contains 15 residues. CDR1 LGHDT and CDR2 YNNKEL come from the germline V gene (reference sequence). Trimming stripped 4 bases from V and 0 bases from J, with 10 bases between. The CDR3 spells CASSRDFSSYNEQFF. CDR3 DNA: TGTGCCAGCAGCCGGGACTTCAGCTCCTACAATGAGCAGTTCTTC.

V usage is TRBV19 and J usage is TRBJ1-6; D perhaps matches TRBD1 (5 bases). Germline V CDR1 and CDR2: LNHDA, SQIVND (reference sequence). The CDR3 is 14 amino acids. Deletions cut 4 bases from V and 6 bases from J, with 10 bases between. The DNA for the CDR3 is TGTGCCAGTAGTAGACAGCAGCTTAATTCACCCCTCCACTTT. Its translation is CASSRQQLNSPLHF.

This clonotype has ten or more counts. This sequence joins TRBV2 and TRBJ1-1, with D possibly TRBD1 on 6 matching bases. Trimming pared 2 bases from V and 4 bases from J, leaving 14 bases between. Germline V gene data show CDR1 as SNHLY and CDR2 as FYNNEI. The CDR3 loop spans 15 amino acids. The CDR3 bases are TGTGCCAGCAGTGAACTAACGCAGGGGATCACTGAAGCTTTCTTT. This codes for CASSELTQGITEAFF.

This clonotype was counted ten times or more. Written as DNA, the CDR3 is TGTGCCAGCAGCTTAGACGGACAGGGGTTCGGAGATACGCAGTATTTT. Its protein is CASSLDGQGFGDTQYF. The chain has TRBV13 and TRBJ2-3; 9 bases line up with TRBD1. The length of the CDR3 is 16 residues. From germline, CDR1 is PRHDT and CDR2 FYEKMQ (reference sequence). V gave up 1 base and J gave up 5 bases; unmatched junction bases: 7.

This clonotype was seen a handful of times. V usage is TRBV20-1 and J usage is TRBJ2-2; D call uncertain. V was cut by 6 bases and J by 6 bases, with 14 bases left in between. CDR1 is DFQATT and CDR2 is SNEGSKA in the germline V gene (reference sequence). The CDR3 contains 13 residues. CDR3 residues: CSADPPAAGELFF. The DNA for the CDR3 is TGCAGTGCGGACCCCCCGGCGGCCGGGGAGCTGTTTTTT.

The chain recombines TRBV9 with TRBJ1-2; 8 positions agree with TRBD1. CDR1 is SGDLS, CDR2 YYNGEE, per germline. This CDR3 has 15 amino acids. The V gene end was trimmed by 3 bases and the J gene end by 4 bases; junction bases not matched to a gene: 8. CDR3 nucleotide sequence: TGTGCCAGCAGCGGTGGGGACAGGAACCTCTATGGCTACACCTTC. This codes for CASSGGDRNLYGYTF. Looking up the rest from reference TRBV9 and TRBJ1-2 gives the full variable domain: DSGVTQTPKHLITATGQRVTLRCSPRSGDLSVYWYQQSLDQGLQFLIQYYNGEERAKGNILERFSAQQFPDLHSELNLSSLELGDSALYFCASSGGDRNLYGYTFGSGTRLTVV.

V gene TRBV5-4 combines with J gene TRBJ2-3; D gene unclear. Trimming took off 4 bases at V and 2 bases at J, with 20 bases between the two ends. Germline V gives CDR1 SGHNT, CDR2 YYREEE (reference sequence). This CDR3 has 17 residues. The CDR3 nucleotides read TGTGCCAGCAGCAACAACGGCTACCACCCATCCACAGATACGCAGTATTTT. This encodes CASSNNGYHPSTDTQYF.

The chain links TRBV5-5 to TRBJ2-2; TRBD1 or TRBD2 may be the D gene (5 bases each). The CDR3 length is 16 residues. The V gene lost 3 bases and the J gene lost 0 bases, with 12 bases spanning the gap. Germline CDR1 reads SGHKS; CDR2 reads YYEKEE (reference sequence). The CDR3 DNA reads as TGTGCCAGCAGCTGGGGGACGGGATCGAACACCGGGGAGCTGTTTTTT. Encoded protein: CASSWGTGSNTGELFF.

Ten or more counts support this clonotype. DNA of the CDR3: TGTGCCAGCAGTTACGGCAGGTATTATGAGCAGTTCTTC. It is translated as CASSYGRYYEQFF. The chain combines TRBV6-2 or TRBV6-3 with TRBJ2-1; the D is unclear. This CDR3 has 13 amino acids. In germline, CDR1 is MNHEY, CDR2 SVGEGT. V was trimmed by 2 bases and J by 8 bases, leaving 10 bases between them.

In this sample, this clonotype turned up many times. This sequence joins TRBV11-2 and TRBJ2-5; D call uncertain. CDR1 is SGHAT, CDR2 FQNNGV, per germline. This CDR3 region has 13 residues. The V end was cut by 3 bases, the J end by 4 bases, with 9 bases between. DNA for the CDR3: TGTGCCAGCAGCTTCGGTCCTGGAGAGACCCAGTACTTC. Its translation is CASSFGPGETQYF. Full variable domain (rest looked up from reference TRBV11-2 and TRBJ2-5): EAGVAQSPRYKIIEKRQSVAFWCNPISGHATLYWYQQILGQGPKLLIQFQNNGVVDDSQLPKDRFSAERLKGVDSTLKIQPAKLEDSAVYLCASSFGPGETQYFGPGTRLLVL.

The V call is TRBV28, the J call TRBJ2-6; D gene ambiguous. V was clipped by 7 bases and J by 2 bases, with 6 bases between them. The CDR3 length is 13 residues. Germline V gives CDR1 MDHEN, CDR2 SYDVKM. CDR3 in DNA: TGTGCCAGCACGTTAACTGGGGCCAACGTCCTGACTTTC. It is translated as CASTLTGANVLTF.

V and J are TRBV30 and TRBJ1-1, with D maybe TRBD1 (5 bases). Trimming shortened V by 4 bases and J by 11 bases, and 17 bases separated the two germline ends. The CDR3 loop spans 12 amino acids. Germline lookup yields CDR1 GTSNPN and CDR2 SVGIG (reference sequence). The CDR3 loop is CAWNHRDLRAFF. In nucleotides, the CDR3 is TGTGCCTGGAATCATAGGGACCTTCGGGCTTTCTTT.